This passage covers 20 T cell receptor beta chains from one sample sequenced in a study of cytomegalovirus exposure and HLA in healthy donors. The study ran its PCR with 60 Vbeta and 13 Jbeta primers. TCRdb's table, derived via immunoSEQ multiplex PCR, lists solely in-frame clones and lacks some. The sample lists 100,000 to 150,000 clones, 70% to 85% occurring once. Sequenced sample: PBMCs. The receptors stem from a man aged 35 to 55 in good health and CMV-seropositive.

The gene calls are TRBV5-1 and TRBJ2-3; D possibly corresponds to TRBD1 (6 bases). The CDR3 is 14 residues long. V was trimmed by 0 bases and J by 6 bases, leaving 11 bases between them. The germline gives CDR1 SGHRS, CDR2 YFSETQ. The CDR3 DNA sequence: TGCGCCAGCAGCTTGGCCCAGGGGTTTGATACGCAGTATTTT. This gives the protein CASSLAQGFDTQYF. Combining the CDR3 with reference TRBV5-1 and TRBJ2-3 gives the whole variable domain KAGVTQTPRYLIKTRGQQVTLSCSPISGHRSVSWYQQTPGQGLQFLFEYFSETQRNKGNFPGRFSGRQFSNSRSEMNVSTLELGDSALYLCASSLAQGFDTQYFGPGTRLTVL.

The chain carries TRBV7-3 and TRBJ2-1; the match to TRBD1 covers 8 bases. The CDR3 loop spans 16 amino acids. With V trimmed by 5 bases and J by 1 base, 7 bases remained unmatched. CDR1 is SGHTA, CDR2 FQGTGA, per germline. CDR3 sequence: CASSPGTGSSYNEQFF. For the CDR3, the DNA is TGTGCCAGCAGCCCCGGGACAGGATCTTCCTACAATGAGCAGTTCTTC.

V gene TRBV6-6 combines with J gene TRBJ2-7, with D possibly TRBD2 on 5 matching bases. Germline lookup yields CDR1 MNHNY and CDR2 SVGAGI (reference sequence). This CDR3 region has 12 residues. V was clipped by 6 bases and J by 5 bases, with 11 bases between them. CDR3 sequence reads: CASSSGLNEQYF. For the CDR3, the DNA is TGTGCCAGCAGCTCCGGACTTAACGAGCAGTACTTC.

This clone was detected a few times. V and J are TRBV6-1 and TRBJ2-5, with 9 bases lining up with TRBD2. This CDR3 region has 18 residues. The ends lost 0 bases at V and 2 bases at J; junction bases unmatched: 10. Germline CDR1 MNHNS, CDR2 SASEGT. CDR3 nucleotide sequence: TGTGCCAGCAGTGAAGCGGGACTAGCCGCCTCCATACAAGAGACCCAGTACTTC. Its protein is CASSEAGLAASIQETQYF.

In DNA, the CDR3 is TGTGCCAGCAGTTACTCCCGGGACACGACCTACGAGCAGTACTTC. This codes for CASSYSRDTTYEQYF. The chain is built from TRBV6-5 and TRBJ2-7; D is possibly TRBD1 (6 bases). This CDR3 is built from 15 residues. Trimming left V 0 bases short and J 2 bases short, with 11 bases between. Germline CDR1 and CDR2: MNHEY and SVGAGI.

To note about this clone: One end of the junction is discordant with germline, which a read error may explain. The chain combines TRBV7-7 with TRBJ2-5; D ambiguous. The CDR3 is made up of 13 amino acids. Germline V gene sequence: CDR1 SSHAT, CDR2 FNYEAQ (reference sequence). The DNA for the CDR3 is TGTGCTAGCAGCTTAGCCGCGCAAGAGACCCAGTACTTC. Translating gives CASSLAAQETQYF. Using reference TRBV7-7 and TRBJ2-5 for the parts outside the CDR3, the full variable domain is GAGVSQSPRYKVTKRGQDVTLRCDPISSHATLYWYQQALGQGPEFLTYFNYEAQPDKSGLPSDRFSAERPEGSISTLTIQRTEQRDSAMYRCASSLAAQETQYFGPGTRLLVL.

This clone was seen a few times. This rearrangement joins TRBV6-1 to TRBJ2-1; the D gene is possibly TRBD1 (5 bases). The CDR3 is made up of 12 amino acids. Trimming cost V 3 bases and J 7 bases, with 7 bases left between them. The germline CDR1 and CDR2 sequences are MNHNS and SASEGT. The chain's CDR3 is CASSDPGNEQFF. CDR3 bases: TGTGCCAGCAGTGATCCAGGGAATGAGCAGTTCTTC.

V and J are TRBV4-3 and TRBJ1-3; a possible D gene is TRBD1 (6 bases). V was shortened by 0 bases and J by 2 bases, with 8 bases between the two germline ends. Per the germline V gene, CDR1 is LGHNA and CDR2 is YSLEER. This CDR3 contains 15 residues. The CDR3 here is CASSQEGTTGNTIYF. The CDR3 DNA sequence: TGCGCCAGCAGCCAAGAAGGGACAACTGGAAACACCATATATTTT.

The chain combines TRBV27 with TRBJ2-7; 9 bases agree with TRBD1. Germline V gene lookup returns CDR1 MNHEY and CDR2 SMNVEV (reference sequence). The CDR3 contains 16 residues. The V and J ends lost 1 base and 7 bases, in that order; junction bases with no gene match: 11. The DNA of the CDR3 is TGTGCCAGCAGTTTATTCCTGGGACAGGGAGGAGGGGAGCAGTACTTC. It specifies CASSLFLGQGGGEQYF.

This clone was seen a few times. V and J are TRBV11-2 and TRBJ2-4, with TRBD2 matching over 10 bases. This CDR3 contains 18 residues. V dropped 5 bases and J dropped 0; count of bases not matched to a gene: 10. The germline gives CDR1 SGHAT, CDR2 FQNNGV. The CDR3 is CASSPAVAGGLAKNIQYF. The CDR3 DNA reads TGTGCCAGCAGCCCAGCCGTAGCGGGGGGTCTAGCCAAAAACATTCAGTACTTC. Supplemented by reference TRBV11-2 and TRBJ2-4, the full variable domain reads EAGVAQSPRYKIIEKRQSVAFWCNPISGHATLYWYQQILGQGPKLLIQFQNNGVVDDSQLPKDRFSAERLKGVDSTLKIQPAKLEDSAVYLCASSPAVAGGLAKNIQYFGAGTRLSVL.

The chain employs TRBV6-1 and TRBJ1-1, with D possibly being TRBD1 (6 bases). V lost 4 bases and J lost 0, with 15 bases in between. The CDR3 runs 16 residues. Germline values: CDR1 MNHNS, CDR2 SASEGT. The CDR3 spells CASSAIPTGLNTEAFF. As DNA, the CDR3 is TGTGCCAGCAGTGCAATCCCGACAGGACTGAACACTGAAGCTTTCTTT.

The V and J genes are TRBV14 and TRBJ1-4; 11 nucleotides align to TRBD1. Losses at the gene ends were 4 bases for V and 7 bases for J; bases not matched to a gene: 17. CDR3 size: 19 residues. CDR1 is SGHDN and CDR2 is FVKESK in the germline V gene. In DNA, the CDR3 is TGTGCCAGCAGCCCGGACCGGGACAGGGGGAATCGGGGGGGTGAAAAACTGTTTTTT. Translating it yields CASSPDRDRGNRGGEKLFF.

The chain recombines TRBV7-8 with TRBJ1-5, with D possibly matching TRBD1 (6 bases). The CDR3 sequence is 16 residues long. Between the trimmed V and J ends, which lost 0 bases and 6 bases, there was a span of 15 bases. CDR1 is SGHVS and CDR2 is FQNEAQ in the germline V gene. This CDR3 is CASSLASGGGGQPQHF. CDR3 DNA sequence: TGTGCCAGCAGCTTAGCGAGCGGGGGCGGGGGTCAGCCCCAGCATTTT.

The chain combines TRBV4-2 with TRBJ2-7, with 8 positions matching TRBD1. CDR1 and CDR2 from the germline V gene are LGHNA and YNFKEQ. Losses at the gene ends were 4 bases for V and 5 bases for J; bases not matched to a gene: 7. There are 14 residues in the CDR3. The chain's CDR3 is CASSLGTGGDEQYF. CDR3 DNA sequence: TGTGCCAGCAGCCTGGGGACAGGCGGGGACGAGCAGTACTTC.

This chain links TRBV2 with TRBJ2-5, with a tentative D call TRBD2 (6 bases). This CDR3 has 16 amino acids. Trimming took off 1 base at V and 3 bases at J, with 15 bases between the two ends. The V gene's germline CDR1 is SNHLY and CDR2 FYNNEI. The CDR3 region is CASSEGELGGEETQYF. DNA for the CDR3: TGTGCCAGCAGTGAAGGGGAACTAGGAGGGGAAGAGACCCAGTACTTC.

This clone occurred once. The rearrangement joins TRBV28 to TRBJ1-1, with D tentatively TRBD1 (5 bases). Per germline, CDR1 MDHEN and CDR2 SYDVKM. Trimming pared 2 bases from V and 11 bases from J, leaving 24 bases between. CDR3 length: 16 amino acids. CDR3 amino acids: CASSLTSGAPGRWAFF. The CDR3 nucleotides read TGTGCCAGCAGTTTAACGTCCGGGGCCCCCGGGAGATGGGCTTTCTTT. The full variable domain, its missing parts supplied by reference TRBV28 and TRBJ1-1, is DVKVTQSSRYLVKRTGEKVFLECVQDMDHENMFWYRQDPGLGLRLIYFSYDVKMKEKGDIPEGYSVSREKKERFSLILESASTNQTSMYLCASSLTSGAPGRWAFFGQGTRLTVV.

The DNA of the CDR3 is TGTGCCAGCAGCCTAACACTTGGGACAGGGGTTGGTGGAAACACCATATATTTT. Amino acids: CASSLTLGTGVGGNTIYF. The gene calls are TRBV7-8 and TRBJ1-3; TRBD1 matches 10 bases. Germline CDR1 is SGHVS and CDR2 is FQNEAQ. CDR3 length: 18 amino acids. Trimming cost V 5 bases and J 3 bases; bases outside gene matches: 13.

The CDR3 nucleotides read TGCGCCAGCAGCGAGAATGCCGGGGATGAGACCCAGTACTTC. Encoded protein: CASSENAGDETQYF. The chain is built from TRBV5-1 and TRBJ2-5; D might be TRBD2 (5 bases). Germline CDR1 and CDR2: SGHRS and YFSETQ. The length of the CDR3 is 14 residues. Trimming cost V 4 bases and J 5 bases, with 15 bases left between them. The full variable domain, rest sourced from reference TRBV5-1 and TRBJ2-5, is KAGVTQTPRYLIKTRGQQVTLSCSPISGHRSVSWYQQTPGQGLQFLFEYFSETQRNKGNFPGRFSGRQFSNSRSEMNVSTLELGDSALYLCASSENAGDETQYFGPGTRLLVL.

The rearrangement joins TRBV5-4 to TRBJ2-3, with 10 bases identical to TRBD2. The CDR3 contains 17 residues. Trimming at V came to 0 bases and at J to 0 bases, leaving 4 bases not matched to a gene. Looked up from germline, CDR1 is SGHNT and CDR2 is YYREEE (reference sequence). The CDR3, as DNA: TGTGCCAGCAGCTTGGATGGACTAGCGGTTAGCACAGATACGCAGTATTTT. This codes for CASSLDGLAVSTDTQYF.

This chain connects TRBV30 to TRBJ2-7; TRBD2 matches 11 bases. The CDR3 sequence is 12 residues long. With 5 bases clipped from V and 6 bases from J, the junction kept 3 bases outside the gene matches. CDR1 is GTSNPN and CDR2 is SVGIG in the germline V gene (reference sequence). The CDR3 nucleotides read TGTGCCTGGGGAGGGACTAGCGGCGAGCAGTACTTC. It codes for CAWGGTSGEQYF.